The 19 T cell receptor beta chains below come from one sample, sequenced in a study of human T cells and chemical hapten exposure. Stated time point: pre-sensitization, week 0. Stated treatment: therapeutic diphenylcyclopropenone sensitization with weekly scalp DPC. Each CDR3 protein is one row after TCRdb ran MiXCR on the RACE reads. The sample carries around 350,000 distinct CDR3 sequences, about 5.4% recorded once. This sample comprised whole blood, obtained in connection with sensitization to the hapten diphenylcyclopropenone (DPC). These receptors came from a woman aged 18-30 years with alopecia areata. Some clones in this sample may be carry-over from other donors' samples.

This clonotype was seen many times. This chain links TRBV2 with TRBJ2-6; 9 positions match TRBD2. Unmatched junction bases numbered 7, after V lost 7 bases and J lost 0 bases. The CDR3 is made up of 17 amino acids. Germline lookup yields CDR1 SNHLY and CDR2 FYNNEI. The CDR3 bases are TGTGCCAGCAACCCGGGACTAGCTCACTCTGGGGCCAACGTCCTGACTTTC. Translating it yields CASNPGLAHSGANVLTF. Full variable domain (remainder filled in from reference TRBV2 and TRBJ2-6): EPEVTQTPSHQVTQMGQEVILRCVPISNHLYFYWYRQILGQKVEFLVSFYNNEISEKSEIFDDQFSVERPDGSNFTLKIRSTKLEDSAMYFCASNPGLAHSGANVLTFGAGSRLTVL.

This clonotype was seen more than once but under ten times. This chain links TRBV12-3 or TRBV12-4 with TRBJ1-1; maybe TRBD1 (6 bases). Trimming took 0 bases from V and 8 from J, leaving 13 bases between them. CDR3 length: 14 residues. The CDR3 DNA follows: TGTGCCAGCAGTTTAGCGCGCGGACAGTGGGAAGCTTTCTTT. Its protein is CASSLARGQWEAFF.

This clonotype turned up a few times. The V and J genes are TRBV5-1 and TRBJ2-1, with D possibly being TRBD1 (6 bases). The germline CDR1 and CDR2 sequences are SGHRS and YFSETQ. V was trimmed by 2 bases and J by 1 base, leaving 22 bases between them. This CDR3 region has 19 residues. The CDR3 sequence: CASSLEGYHRVESYNEQFF. CDR3 DNA sequence: TGCGCCAGCAGCTTAGAAGGATACCACAGGGTGGAATCCTACAATGAGCAGTTCTTC.

This clonotype has only a few counts. V usage is TRBV14 and J usage is TRBJ2-1, with a tentative D call TRBD2 (6 bases). Deletions cut 0 bases from V and 3 bases from J, with 9 bases between. This CDR3 has 15 residues. The germline V gene encodes CDR1 SGHDN and CDR2 FVKESK. The CDR3 is CASSQDSGFYNEQFF. The CDR3 DNA reads TGTGCCAGCAGCCAAGATAGCGGATTCTACAATGAGCAGTTCTTC. Combining the CDR3 with reference TRBV14 and TRBJ2-1 gives the whole variable domain EAGVTQFPSHSVIEKGQTVTLRCDPISGHDNLYWYRRVMGKEIKFLLHFVKESKQDESGMPNNRFLAERTGGTYSTLKVQPAELEDSGVYFCASSQDSGFYNEQFFGPGTRLTVL.

This clonotype was recorded a few times. This chain links TRBV9 with TRBJ2-5; D is unclear. The CDR3 has 12 amino acids. CDR1 and CDR2 (germline): SGDLS, YYNGEE. Trimming removed 3 bases at V and 1 base at J, with 4 bases between. CDR3: CASSGRQETQYF. In nucleotides, the CDR3 is TGTGCCAGCAGCGGACGCCAAGAGACCCAGTACTTC.

The chain carries TRBV28 and TRBJ2-4; 8 bases are a match to TRBD1. From germline, CDR1 is MDHEN and CDR2 SYDVKM. Trimming cost V 6 bases and J 5 bases; bases outside gene matches: 6. The CDR3 covers 14 residues. The CDR3 DNA sequence: TGTGCCAGCAGCCCGGACAGGGTTGAAAACATTCAGTACTTC. Amino acids: CASSPDRVENIQYF.

The genes are TRBV28 and TRBJ2-2, with D perhaps matching TRBD2 (5 bases). V lost 1 base to trimming and J lost 4 bases, with 13 bases between them. From germline, CDR1 is MDHEN and CDR2 SYDVKM. This CDR3 has 16 amino acids. In DNA form, the CDR3 reads TGTGCCAGCAGTTTATCTGGCAGACTACTCACCGGGGAGCTGTTTTTT. The encoded protein is CASSLSGRLLTGELFF.

This clonotype has more than one count but fewer than ten. The chain carries TRBV6-2 or TRBV6-3 and TRBJ2-5; 7 nucleotides line up with TRBD1. With V trimmed by 6 bases and J by 2 bases, 3 bases remained unmatched. CDR3 length equals 13 residues. From germline, CDR1 is MNHEY and CDR2 SVGEGT. The CDR3 nucleotides are TGTGCCAGCAGACGACAGGGTCAAGAGACCCAGTACTTC. It specifies CASRRQGQETQYF.

The genes are TRBV9 and TRBJ1-1; D is possibly TRBD1 (5 bases). In germline, CDR1 is SGDLS, CDR2 YYNGEE. This CDR3 contains 13 residues. Trimming pared 4 bases from V and 5 bases from J, leaving 12 bases between. The CDR3 DNA reads as TGTGCCAGCAGCCCGATGGAGGGGACTGAAGCTTTCTTT. As protein: CASSPMEGTEAFF.

This clonotype was recorded a few times. The chain uses TRBV27 and TRBJ1-2; weak D call: TRBD1 (6 bases). Trimming removed 6 bases from V and 4 bases from J, with 21 bases in between. The germline V gene encodes CDR1 MNHEY and CDR2 SMNVEV (reference sequence). The CDR3 sequence is 16 residues long. The CDR3 loop is CASSYQGEGGSYGYTF. The CDR3 DNA reads as TGTGCCAGCAGCTACCAAGGGGAAGGGGGATCCTATGGCTACACCTTC.

This clonotype has only one observation. The V call is TRBV20-1, the J call TRBJ1-2; a possible D gene is TRBD1 (6 bases). This CDR3 is built from 13 residues. V gave up 0 bases and J gave up 2 bases, with 7 bases separating them. Germline loops: CDR1 DFQATT, CDR2 SNEGSKA (reference sequence). CDR3: CSARDRGNYGYTF. CDR3 nucleotides: TGCAGTGCTAGAGACAGGGGAAACTATGGCTACACCTTC.

The rearrangement uses TRBV15 and TRBJ1-5; the D is unclear. The CDR3 runs to 13 residues. CDR1 and CDR2 from the germline V gene are LNHNV and YYDKDF (reference sequence). V lost 5 bases and J 6 bases, leaving 11 bases between the germline ends. The DNA of the CDR3 is TGTGCCACCAGCGGGCTCGCCGGTCAGCCCCAGCATTTT. Protein: CATSGLAGQPQHF. Using reference TRBV15 and TRBJ1-5 for the parts outside the CDR3, the full variable domain is DAMVIQNPRYQVTQFGKPVTLSCSQTLNHNVMYWYQQKSSQAPKLLFHYYDKDFNNEADTPDNFQSRRPNTSFCFLDIRSPGLGDTAMYLCATSGLAGQPQHFGDGTRLSIL.

The CDR3 nucleotides are TGTGCCAGCACCCCGTCCGGACAGGGAAATCAGCCCCAGCATTTT. Its translation is CASTPSGQGNQPQHF. The J gene is TRBJ1-5, the V gene TRBV12-3 or TRBV12-4; 8 nucleotides match TRBD1. J lost 4 bases, V lost 7 bases, and 9 bases had no gene match. The CDR3 contains 15 residues.

This clonotype was seen many times. The chain has TRBV28 and TRBJ1-1; the D gene is possibly TRBD1 (5 bases). V dropped 4 bases and J dropped 0 bases, with 15 bases sitting between them. The length of the CDR3 is 16 residues. The germline gives CDR1 MDHEN, CDR2 SYDVKM. The CDR3 loop is CASSSPASGLNTEAFF. As DNA, the CDR3 is TGTGCCAGCAGTTCCCCCGCATCAGGGCTGAACACTGAAGCTTTCTTT.

In this sample, this clonotype turned up many times. The rearrangement uses TRBV18 and TRBJ1-1; tentative D call: TRBD1 (5 bases). This CDR3 has 11 residues. V gave up 9 bases and J gave up 9 bases, with 14 bases separating them. Germline values: CDR1 KGHSH, CDR2 LQKENI. The CDR3 sequence: CASLGGTKAFF. CDR3 DNA: TGTGCCAGTCTTGGGGGAACCAAAGCTTTCTTT.

This clonotype was counted a few times. The rearrangement joins TRBV5-8 to TRBJ1-5; D unclear. This CDR3 spans 13 amino acids. The V gene lost 3 bases and the J gene lost 7 bases, with 11 bases spanning the gap. Germline V gene sequence: CDR1 SGHTS, CDR2 YDEGEE. This CDR3 is CASSSPSGQPQHF. The CDR3 DNA sequence: TGTGCCAGCAGCTCCCCCAGTGGGCAGCCCCAGCATTTT.

This clonotype was recorded at least ten times. The chain employs TRBV11-1 and TRBJ2-3; no clear D gene. CDR1 and CDR2 from the germline V gene are SGHAT and FQDESV (reference sequence). The CDR3 totals 14 residues. The V end was cut by 1 base, the J end by 2 bases, with 7 bases between. CDR3 nucleotides: TGTGCCAGCAGCTTAGAACAGTCCACAGATACGCAGTATTTT. Protein: CASSLEQSTDTQYF.

The chain employs TRBV6-6 and TRBJ2-5; either TRBD1 or TRBD2 may supply D (5 bases each). CDR1 is MNHNY, CDR2 SVGAGI, per germline (reference sequence). The CDR3 runs to 17 residues. V gave up 5 bases and J gave up 7 bases, with 26 bases separating them. The CDR3 sequence: CASSLPSGRLEVGTQYF. The CDR3 bases are TGTGCCAGCAGTCTTCCCTCGGGACGACTTGAGGTTGGGACCCAGTACTTC.

In its sample, this clonotype was seen a few times. V gene TRBV27 combines with J gene TRBJ1-1; D may be TRBD1 (6 bases). Trimming took 5 bases from V and 0 from J, leaving 13 bases between them. In germline, CDR1 is MNHEY, CDR2 SMNVEV (reference sequence). This CDR3 has 15 amino acids. CDR3 bases: TGTGCCAGCAGTCCCGGACAGATCATGAACACTGAAGCTTTCTTT. It encodes CASSPGQIMNTEAFF.